The 22 T cell receptor beta chains below were found in one sample sequenced in a study of T-cell memory formation after mild COVID-19 (dated by TCRdb to the early 2020s). Receptor libraries were prepared by 5' RACE. Sequencing took place on an Illumina NovaSeq 6000. In TCRdb, the public reads were trimmed at Q25 with fastp and aligned with MiXCR, with productive beta chains retained. CDR3 protein sequences are deduplicated, and each keeps its most common genes and DNA. In all, the sample holds some 88,000 distinct CDR3 sequences, and around 25% of those were seen once. The ten largest clonotypes hold roughly 40% of the sample. Source material: PBMCs or a T cell subset sorted from them (not recorded which). These receptors were collected from a man aged 18 to 30 who had mild COVID-19 (a few samples of this study predate the infection). The sample titles of this study are shuffled in the database, so cell type and time point are left out; the donor was told from shared clones.

This clonotype was observed a handful of times. This chain connects TRBV12-5 to TRBJ2-3, with 12 bases aligning to TRBD2. The junction had 14 bases not matched to a gene; V was cut back by 7 bases and J by 0 bases. Germline lookup yields CDR1 LGHNT and CDR2 FRNRAP. This CDR3 spans 19 amino acids. Here the CDR3 DNA reads TGTGCTAGTGACCCACTGCCGGGACTAGCGGGCGCAAGCACAGATACGCAGTATTTT. Protein sequence: CASDPLPGLAGASTDTQYF.

The chain recombines TRBV19 with TRBJ1-2, with D maybe TRBD1 (5 bases). Germline V CDR1 and CDR2: LNHDA, SQIVND (reference sequence). The CDR3 has 12 amino acids. Trimming took off 6 bases at V and 6 bases at J, with 11 bases between the two ends. This CDR3 reads CASREGLDGYTF. CDR3 sequence (DNA): TGTGCCAGTAGAGAGGGGTTGGATGGCTACACCTTC. Supplemented by reference TRBV19 and TRBJ1-2, the full variable domain reads DGGITQSPKYLFRKEGQNVTLSCEQNLNHDAMYWYRQDPGQGLRLIYYSQIVNDFQKGDIAEGYSVSREKKESFPLTVTSAQKNPTAFYLCASREGLDGYTFGSGTRLTVV.

Only a few counts were recorded for this clonotype. The V gene is TRBV7-6, the J gene TRBJ2-1; D not resolved. V lost 1 base and J lost 6, with 4 bases in between. This CDR3 is built from 12 residues. CDR1 is SGHVS and CDR2 is FNYEAQ in the germline V gene. In DNA, the CDR3 is TGTGCCAGCAGCTTAGTCCTCAATGAGCAGTTCTTC. It is translated as CASSLVLNEQFF.

This sequence joins TRBV9 and TRBJ2-3; 7 bases line up with TRBD1. The germline gives CDR1 SGDLS, CDR2 YYNGEE. V lost 4 bases, J lost 3 bases, and 8 bases stayed unmatched. The CDR3 totals 15 residues. In nucleotides, the CDR3 is TGTGCCAGCAGCCTTTCAGGACAGGTAACAGATACGCAGTATTTT. It translates to CASSLSGQVTDTQYF.

The chain is built from TRBV6-6 and TRBJ1-1, with D maybe TRBD1 (6 bases). CDR1 is MNHNY, CDR2 SVGAGI, per germline (reference sequence). The CDR3 covers 15 residues. V was pared by 0 bases and J by 3 bases, with 11 bases between. The CDR3 protein is CASSYSDRWDTEAFF. The CDR3 DNA reads TGTGCCAGCAGTTACTCAGACAGGTGGGACACTGAAGCTTTCTTT.

This clonotype occurred once. V is TRBV5-6 and J is TRBJ2-7; 8 nucleotides align to TRBD2. Germline CDR1 reads SGHDT; CDR2 reads YYEEEE. V gave up 5 bases and J gave up 2 bases; unmatched junction bases: 15. The CDR3 length is 17 residues. The CDR3 DNA reads as TGTGCCAGCAGTTGGGCGCGAAGCGGGGGATTCACCTACGAGCAGTACTTC. It is translated as CASSWARSGGFTYEQYF.

The chain combines TRBV7-9 with TRBJ1-2; 7 bases match TRBD1. The V segment lost 5 bases and the J segment 4 bases; nucleotides outside the gene matches: 4. This CDR3 region has 13 residues. In germline, CDR1 is SEHNR, CDR2 FQNEAQ (reference sequence). CDR3 in amino acids: CASSRDSRYGYTF. The CDR3 DNA follows: TGTGCCAGCAGCCGGGACAGCCGCTATGGCTACACCTTC. Looking up the rest from reference TRBV7-9 and TRBJ1-2 gives the full variable domain: DTGVSQNPRHKITKRGQNVTFRCDPISEHNRLYWYRQTLGQGPEFLTYFQNEAQLEKSRLLSDRFSAERPKGSFSTLEIQRTEQGDSAMYLCASSRDSRYGYTFGSGTRLTVV.

This chain links TRBV24-1 with TRBJ1-5, with D perhaps matching TRBD1 (6 bases). CDR1 and CDR2 (germline): KGHDR, SFDVKD. Deletions cut 2 bases from V and 7 bases from J, with 17 bases between. CDR3 size: 16 residues. In DNA form, the CDR3 reads TGTGCCACCAGTGATTGGGACAAATGGCGCCGGCAGCCCCAGCATTTT. Its protein product is CATSDWDKWRRQPQHF.

V is TRBV7-3 and J is TRBJ2-3; D is perhaps TRBD2 (7 bases). Germline-derived CDR1 and CDR2 are SGHTA and FQGTGA. Trimming removed 5 bases from V and 2 bases from J, with 17 bases in between. The CDR3 sequence is 16 residues long. CDR3 coding DNA: TGTGCCAGCAGCGCAGGGGCGGGGGCCGCCACAGATACGCAGTATTTT. Translation gives CASSAGAGAATDTQYF.

In its sample, this clonotype was seen a few times. This rearrangement joins TRBV29-1 to TRBJ2-1; tentative D call: TRBD1 (5 bases). The length of the CDR3 is 15 residues. V lost 6 bases to trimming and J lost 2 bases, with 17 bases between them. Germline V gene lookup returns CDR1 SQVTM and CDR2 ANQGSEA. The CDR3 spells CSVQPDKLTYNEQFF. The CDR3 bases are TGCAGCGTCCAGCCGGACAAGCTGACCTACAATGAGCAGTTCTTC.

The CDR3 region has the DNA TGTGCCAGCAGCTTAGGTCCTAGCGGGAGGGCAGCTGAGCAGTTCTTC. It specifies CASSLGPSGRAAEQFF. The chain is built from TRBV13 and TRBJ2-1; TRBD2 agrees at 12 bases. This CDR3 contains 16 residues. V was clipped by 0 bases and J by 9 bases; unmatched bases: 6. Germline-derived CDR1 and CDR2 are PRHDT and FYEKMQ (reference sequence).

The chain uses TRBV12-3 or TRBV12-4 and TRBJ2-5, with D unclear. V was trimmed by 3 bases and J by 1 base, leaving 9 bases between them. This CDR3 region has 14 residues. The CDR3 DNA reads TGTGCCAGCAGTTTCAAAAGCGTCCAAGAGACCCAGTACTTC. Protein: CASSFKSVQETQYF.

The rearrangement links TRBV5-1 to TRBJ2-7; D remains ambiguous. Looked up from germline, CDR1 is SGHRS and CDR2 is YFSETQ. V was trimmed by 1 base and J by 0 bases, leaving 8 bases between them. This CDR3 has 14 residues. The CDR3 loop is CASSLSWSSYEQYV. CDR3 sequence (DNA): TGCGCCAGCAGCTTGTCCTGGAGCTCCTACGAGCAGTACGTC.

This clonotype appeared a few times. DNA for the CDR3: TGTGCCAGCGGGGACACCGGGGAGCTGTTTTTT. Encoded protein: CASGDTGELFF. V usage is TRBV27 and J usage is TRBJ2-2; D is unclear. Germline CDR1 is MNHEY and CDR2 is SMNVEV (reference sequence). The V and J ends lost 8 bases and 3 bases respectively, with 4 bases between them. CDR3 length equals 11 residues.

This clonotype was detected many times. The chain uses TRBV7-2 and TRBJ2-3, with TRBD2 matching 9 bases. Germline values: CDR1 SGHTA, CDR2 FQGNSA. The CDR3 extends over 15 amino acids. Germline trimming cut 4 bases from V and 4 bases from J; bases unmatched to any gene: 6. CDR3 loop: CASSWASGVADTQYF. CDR3 DNA sequence: TGTGCCAGCAGCTGGGCTAGCGGGGTTGCAGATACGCAGTATTTT.

This clonotype came up a few times. J is TRBJ2-7 and V is TRBV4-2; D perhaps matches TRBD2 (5 bases). The V gene lost 1 base and the J gene lost 2 bases, with 6 bases spanning the gap. This CDR3 comprises 13 residues. Germline V CDR1 and CDR2: LGHNA, YNFKEQ. CDR3 nucleotides: TGTGCCAGCAGCCAAGTGCGGGCCTACGAGCAGTACTTC. It translates to CASSQVRAYEQYF.

The rearrangement links TRBV4-3 to TRBJ1-2; D is possibly TRBD1 (5 bases). V lost 0 bases and J 2 bases, leaving 13 bases between the germline ends. Germline assignment: CDR1 LGHNA and CDR2 YSLEER. CDR3 length: 16 residues. The CDR3 protein is CASSQDRSGSNYGYTF. CDR3 in DNA: TGCGCCAGCAGCCAAGATCGGTCAGGGAGCAACTATGGCTACACCTTC.

This clonotype was seen only a few times. The chain recombines TRBV7-9 with TRBJ1-5; D call uncertain. Deletions cut 5 bases from V and 7 bases from J, with 12 bases between. This CDR3 comprises 13 residues. Germline V gives CDR1 SEHNR, CDR2 FQNEAQ (reference sequence). The CDR3 reads CASSPGRGQPQHF. CDR3 nucleotide sequence: TGTGCCAGCAGCCCCGGCCGGGGACAGCCCCAGCATTTT.

The chain has TRBV5-6 and TRBJ2-7, with D uncertain. Deletions cut 0 bases from V and 0 bases from J, with 10 bases between. The CDR3 has 15 residues. The germline CDR1 and CDR2 sequences are SGHDT and YYEEEE. The CDR3 region has the DNA TGTGCCAGCAGCTTGGGTCCGGGTGCCTCCTACGAGCAGTACTTC. Protein sequence: CASSLGPGASYEQYF. Filled out from reference TRBV5-6 and TRBJ2-7, the complete variable domain reads DAGVTQSPTHLIKTRGQQVTLRCSPKSGHDTVSWYQQALGQGPQFIFQYYEEEERQRGNFPDRFSGHQFPNYSSELNVNALLLGDSALYLCASSLGPGASYEQYFGPGTRLTVT.

The genes are TRBV7-2 and TRBJ2-3; 9 bases match TRBD2. Germline values: CDR1 SGHTA, CDR2 FQGNSA. V lost 1 base to trimming and J lost 3 bases; unmatched junction nucleotides: 5. The CDR3 sequence is 16 residues long. CDR3 in DNA: TGTGCCAGCAGCTTAGTCGGCGGGGGGGCAACAGATACGCAGTATTTT. Its protein is CASSLVGGGATDTQYF. Full variable domain (rest looked up from reference TRBV7-2 and TRBJ2-3): GAGVSQSPSNKVTEKGKDVELRCDPISGHTALYWYRQSLGQGLEFLIYFQGNSAPDKSGLPSDRFSAERTGGSVSTLTIQRTQQEDSAVYLCASSLVGGGATDTQYFGPGTRLTVL.

This chain links TRBV2 with TRBJ2-5, with D maybe TRBD1 (6 bases). The CDR3 is 15 residues long. The germline V gene has CDR1 SNHLY and CDR2 FYNNEI. V was shortened by 3 bases and J by 7 bases, with 18 bases between the two germline ends. CDR3 protein: CASSDRGVTAGTQYF. CDR3 nucleotides: TGTGCCAGCAGTGACAGGGGTGTTACTGCAGGGACCCAGTACTTC.

The chain couples TRBV29-1 to TRBJ1-2; D gene ambiguous. This CDR3 region has 14 residues. V lost 8 bases and J lost 4, with 20 bases in between. Germline CDR1 is SQVTM and CDR2 is ANQGSEA. CDR3 region: CSLLEPTRAYGYTF. The CDR3, as DNA: TGCAGCCTGCTGGAACCCACCCGTGCCTATGGCTACACCTTC.